These T cell receptor beta chains were read from a single sample in a study of CD8 T cells in ankylosing spondylitis. TCRdb itself ran the 5' RACE reads through MiXCR, one entry per CDR3 protein. The sample consists of around 120,000 distinct CDR3 sequences, 12% to 15% of them appearing once. Specimen: blood, either unsorted or a sorted T cell fraction (not recorded which). These receptors all stem from a female donor with ankylosing spondylitis or in good health (not recorded which). CDR3s leave out the opening cysteine and the closing phenylalanine or tryptophan.

V gene: TRBV10-3; CDR3 protein: AISGTSVPYEQY
V gene: TRBV2; CDR3 protein: ASSVREADTQY
V gene: TRBV10-3; CDR3 protein: AISLDGNTEAF
V gene: TRBV5-1; CDR3 protein: ASSLAPSEETQY
V gene: TRBV5-1; CDR3 protein: ASSSSGESSETQY
V gene: TRBV12-3/TRBV12-4; CDR3 protein: ASTPSGLTTNEQF
V gene: TRBV29-1; CDR3 protein: SVHRDRNTEAF
V gene: TRBV10-2; CDR3 protein: ASSDRSYEQY
V gene: TRBV5-6; CDR3 protein: ASPLAGSPEQF
V gene: TRBV7-9; CDR3 protein: ASSLSSPYNEQF
V gene: TRBV5-1; CDR3 protein: ASSLLPAAGNQPQH
V gene: TRBV5-1; CDR3 protein: ASSPGGSNYGYT
V gene: TRBV6-4; CDR3 protein: AIGQGGPSTEQY
V gene: TRBV29-1; CDR3 protein: SVIGILNTGELF